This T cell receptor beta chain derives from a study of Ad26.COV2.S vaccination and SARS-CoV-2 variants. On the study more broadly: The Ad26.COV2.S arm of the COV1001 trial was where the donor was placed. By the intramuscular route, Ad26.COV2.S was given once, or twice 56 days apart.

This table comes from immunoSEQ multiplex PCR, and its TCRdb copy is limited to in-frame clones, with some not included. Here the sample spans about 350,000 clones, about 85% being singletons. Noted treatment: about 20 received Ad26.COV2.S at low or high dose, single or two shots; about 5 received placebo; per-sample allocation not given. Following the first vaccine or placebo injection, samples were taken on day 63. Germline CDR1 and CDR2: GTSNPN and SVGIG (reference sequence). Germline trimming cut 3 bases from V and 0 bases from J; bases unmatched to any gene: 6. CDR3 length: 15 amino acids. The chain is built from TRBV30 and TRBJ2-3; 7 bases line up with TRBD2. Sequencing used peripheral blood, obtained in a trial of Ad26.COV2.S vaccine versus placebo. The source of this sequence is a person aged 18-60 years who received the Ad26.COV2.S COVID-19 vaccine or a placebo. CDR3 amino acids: CAWSGLAASTDTQYF. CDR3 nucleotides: TGTGCCTGGAGCGGTCTAGCGGCTAGCACAGATACGCAGTATTTT.